The source of this T cell receptor beta chain is a study of shared clonotypes between healthy human individuals. Naivety among CD8 cells was defined by CD45RO negativity and positive CCR7 selection, thereby excluding terminally differentiated effector memory CD45RA+ cells. Trimming cost V 4 bases and J 0 bases; bases outside gene matches: 6. This CDR3 is built from 16 residues. CDR1 is MGHRA, CDR2 YSYEKL, per germline. The table came from immunoSEQ multiplex PCR; TCRdb's copy has only in-frame clones and leaves some out. The repertoire holds about 750,000 clones, with over 90% as singletons. Sequences were obtained from naive CD8+ T cells sorted from blood. This clonotype originated in a man aged 25 to 40 in good health. The chain recombines TRBV4-1 with TRBJ2-4; 7 bases map to TRBD1. The CDR3 bases are TGCGCCAGCAGCCCAACAGGGGACATAGCCAAAAACATTCAGTACTTC. Its translation: CASSPTGDIAKNIQYF.